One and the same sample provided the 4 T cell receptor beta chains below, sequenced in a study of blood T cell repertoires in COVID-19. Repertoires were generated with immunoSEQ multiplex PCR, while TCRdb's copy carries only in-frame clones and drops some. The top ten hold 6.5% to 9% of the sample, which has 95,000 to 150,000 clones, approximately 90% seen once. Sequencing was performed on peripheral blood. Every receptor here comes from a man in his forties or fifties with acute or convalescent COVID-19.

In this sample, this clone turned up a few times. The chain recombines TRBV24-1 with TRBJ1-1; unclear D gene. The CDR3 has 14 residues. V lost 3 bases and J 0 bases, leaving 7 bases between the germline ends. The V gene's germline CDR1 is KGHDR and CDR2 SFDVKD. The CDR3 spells CATSDGTVNTEAFF. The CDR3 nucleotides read TGTGCCACCAGTGATGGAACAGTGAACACTGAAGCTTTCTTT.

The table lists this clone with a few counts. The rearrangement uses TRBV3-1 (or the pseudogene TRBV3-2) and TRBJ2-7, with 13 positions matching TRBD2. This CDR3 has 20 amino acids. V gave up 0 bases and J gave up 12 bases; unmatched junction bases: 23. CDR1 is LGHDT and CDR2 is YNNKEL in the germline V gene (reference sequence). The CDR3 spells CASSQDIPGSYGTSGTLRYF. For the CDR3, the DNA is TGTGCCAGCAGCCAAGATATCCCGGGATCTTACGGGACTAGCGGGACGTTGCGGTACTTC.

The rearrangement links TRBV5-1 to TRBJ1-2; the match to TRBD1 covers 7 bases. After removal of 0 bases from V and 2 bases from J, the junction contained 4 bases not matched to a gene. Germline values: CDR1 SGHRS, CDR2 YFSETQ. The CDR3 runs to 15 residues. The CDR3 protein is CASSLGGGANYGYTF. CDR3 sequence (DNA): TGCGCCAGCAGCTTGGGAGGGGGCGCGAACTATGGCTACACCTTC.

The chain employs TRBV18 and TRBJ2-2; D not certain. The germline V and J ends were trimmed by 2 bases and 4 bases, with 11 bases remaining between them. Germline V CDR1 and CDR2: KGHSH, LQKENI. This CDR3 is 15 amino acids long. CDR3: CASSPEEWSTGELFF. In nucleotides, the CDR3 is TGTGCCAGCTCACCAGAGGAGTGGAGCACCGGGGAGCTGTTTTTT.